These 25 T cell receptor beta chains share one sample of origin, sequenced in a study of T cell repertoires in aging, cancer and after chemotherapy. Peripheral blood genomic DNA, not sorted cells or RNA, was the template. Multiplex touch-down PCR with TRB-A/B primers amplified rearranged V-D-J TRB sequences. Each CDR3 protein is one row after TCRdb ran MiXCR on the multiplex PCR reads. The sample lists about 1,900 distinct CDR3 sequences; roughly 60% were seen once. The sample taken for sequencing was blood. The receptors derive from a human donor with a solid tumor.

J is TRBJ2-7 and V is TRBV20-1; 11 nucleotides agree with TRBD2. The germline V gene has CDR1 DFQATT and CDR2 SNEGSKA (reference sequence). CDR3 length equals 14 residues. The J segment lost 2 bases and the V segment lost 0 bases, leaving 0 bases of the junction unmatched. CDR3 protein: CSARETSGTYEQYF. Here the CDR3 DNA reads TGCAGTGCTAGAGAGACTAGCGGGACCTACGAGCAGTACTTC.

Of note for this clonotype: The junction differs from germline at one of its ends, possibly a read error. The chain couples TRBV11-2 to TRBJ2-3, with D possibly matching TRBD2 (6 bases). Germline V gene lookup returns CDR1 SGHAT and CDR2 FQNNGV. The CDR3 spans 15 residues. The CDR3 loop reads CASSQDSVIRGTQYF. DNA for the CDR3: TGCGCCAGCAGCCAAGACTCTGTCATACGGGGGACGCAGTATTTT. The complete variable domain, with remaining parts taken from reference TRBV11-2 and TRBJ2-3, reads EAGVAQSPRYKIIEKRQSVAFWCNPISGHATLYWYQQILGQGPKLLIQFQNNGVVDDSQLPKDRFSAERLKGVDSTLKIQPAKLEDSAVYLCASSQDSVIRGTQYFGPGTRLTVL.

The V and J genes are TRBV11-2 and TRBJ1-6, with TRBD1 identical over 8 bases. Unmatched junction bases numbered 4, after V lost 5 bases and J lost 7 bases. The germline CDR1 and CDR2 sequences are SGHAT and FQNNGV. CDR3 size: 14 residues. The CDR3 spells CASSPDRGNSPLHF. The DNA for the CDR3 is TGTGCCAGCAGCCCAGACAGGGGCAATTCACCCCTCCACTTT.

This clonotype has only a few counts. This rearrangement joins TRBV6-5 to TRBJ1-2; maybe TRBD1 (5 bases). The V end lost 2 bases, the J end lost 7 bases, and 11 bases lay between the germline ends. Germline CDR1 is MNHEY and CDR2 is SVGAGI. This CDR3 contains 13 residues. The CDR3 DNA reads TGTGCCAGCAGTTACGGAGACAGCTCTGGCTACACCTTC. Residues: CASSYGDSSGYTF.

This chain links TRBV7-9 with TRBJ2-7, with D perhaps TRBD1 (5 bases). Germline V gene data show CDR1 as SEHNR and CDR2 as FQNEAQ (reference sequence). The CDR3 contains 12 residues. V shed 5 bases and J shed 11 bases, with 16 bases lying between them. CDR3 nucleotides: TGTGCCAGCAGCCAGGGTCGTCAGTTCAAGTACTTC. As protein: CASSQGRQFKYF. The full variable domain, in which reference TRBV7-9 and TRBJ2-7 provide the parts outside the CDR3, is DTGVSQNPRHKITKRGQNVTFRCDPISEHNRLYWYRQTLGQGPEFLTYFQNEAQLEKSRLLSDRFSAERPKGSFSTLEIQRTEQGDSAMYLCASSQGRQFKYFGPGTRLTVT.

V usage is TRBV7-2 and J usage is TRBJ2-1; D gene uncertain. The V end was cut by 4 bases, the J end by 12 bases, with 13 bases between. Per the germline V gene, CDR1 is SGHTA and CDR2 is FQGNSA. The CDR3 spans 12 residues. CDR3 in amino acids: CASSSTRTGQFF. The DNA for the CDR3 is TGTGCCAGCAGCTCGACCCGTACTGGGCAGTTCTTC.

The V call is TRBV12-3 or TRBV12-4, the J call TRBJ2-1; D call uncertain. V was trimmed by 7 bases and J by 1 base, leaving 11 bases between them. The CDR3 is 14 residues long. For the CDR3, the DNA is TGTGCCAGCACCAAGACTGGATCCTACAATGAGCAGTTCTTC. Translated: CASTKTGSYNEQFF.

The V call is TRBV6-2 or TRBV6-3, the J call TRBJ2-7; D perhaps matches TRBD2 (5 bases). The CDR3 runs to 11 residues. Germline loops: CDR1 MNHEY, CDR2 SVGEGT. The V and J ends lost 7 bases and 5 bases respectively, with 9 bases between them. For the CDR3, the DNA is TGTGCCAGCAAGGACTGGGACGAGCAGTACTTC. Translating it yields CASKDWDEQYF.

V gene TRBV6-5 combines with J gene TRBJ1-2; D unresolved. V lost 4 bases, J lost 3 bases, and 9 bases lay in between. The CDR3 covers 13 residues. The V gene's germline CDR1 is MNHEY and CDR2 SVGAGI. CDR3 region: CASSSIWDYGYTF. The CDR3 DNA reads TGTGCCAGCAGTTCGATTTGGGACTATGGCTACACCTTC.

The DNA for the CDR3 is TGTGCCAGCAGCTTCTCCCGGGACAGGTTCTACGAGCAGTACTTC. Its protein is CASSFSRDRFYEQYF. The gene calls are TRBV7-2 and TRBJ2-7; TRBD1 aligns across 8 bases. The germline V gene encodes CDR1 SGHTA and CDR2 FQGNSA. Trimming at V came to 3 bases and at J to 3 bases, leaving 7 bases not matched to a gene. The CDR3 sequence is 15 residues long.

This clonotype showed up just a few times. V is TRBV7-9 and J is TRBJ1-2; 11 bases are a match to TRBD1. CDR3 length: 15 amino acids. Trimming removed 5 bases from V and 6 bases from J; junction bases left unmatched: 8. CDR1 is SEHNR, CDR2 FQNEAQ, per germline (reference sequence). CDR3 sequence reads: CASSAGQGAFNGYTF. CDR3 nucleotides: TGTGCCAGCAGCGCCGGACAGGGGGCTTTTAATGGCTACACCTTC.

This clonotype was seen more than once but under ten times. The chain is built from TRBV29-1 and TRBJ2-3; 10 positions match TRBD2. The CDR3 has 14 amino acids. The ends lost 7 bases at V and 9 bases at J; junction bases unmatched: 13. CDR1 and CDR2 (germline): SQVTM, ANQGSEA. The CDR3 region has the DNA TGCAGCGGCCAGGGGGCTACTAGCGGGATAACGCAGTATTTT. Translating gives CSGQGATSGITQYF.

This clonotype was detected only a few times. The chain is built from TRBV5-1 and TRBJ1-6, with a possible D match to TRBD1 (5 bases). Trimming stripped 2 bases from V and 7 bases from J, with 13 bases between. The CDR3 is 15 residues long. CDR1 is SGHRS and CDR2 is YFSETQ in the germline V gene. The CDR3 DNA reads TGCGCCAGCAGCTTTCGGGGGTGGGGGAATTCACCCCTCCACTTT. It specifies CASSFRGWGNSPLHF.

The V and J genes are TRBV14 and TRBJ2-2, with D tentatively TRBD2 (5 bases). This CDR3 contains 13 residues. CDR1 is SGHDN, CDR2 FVKESK, per germline. The V and J ends lost 1 base and 7 bases respectively, with 7 bases between them. CDR3 in amino acids: CASSQVRVGELFF. CDR3 in DNA: TGTGCCAGCAGCCAAGTGCGGGTCGGGGAGCTGTTTTTT. The full variable domain, rest sourced from reference TRBV14 and TRBJ2-2, is EAGVTQFPSHSVIEKGQTVTLRCDPISGHDNLYWYRRVMGKEIKFLLHFVKESKQDESGMPNNRFLAERTGGTYSTLKVQPAELEDSGVYFCASSQVRVGELFFGEGSRLTVL.

This clonotype has a handful of counts. The chain carries TRBV7-2 and TRBJ2-7; 7 nucleotides align to TRBD1. The CDR3 is 14 amino acids. The trim removed 6 bases at V and 6 bases at J, leaving 11 bases unmatched. Germline V gives CDR1 SGHTA, CDR2 FQGNSA. This CDR3 is CASSPGTAFLEQYF. The CDR3 nucleotides read TGTGCCAGCAGTCCCGGGACAGCTTTCCTCGAGCAGTACTTC. The full variable domain, its missing parts supplied by reference TRBV7-2 and TRBJ2-7, is GAGVSQSPSNKVTEKGKDVELRCDPISGHTALYWYRQSLGQGLEFLIYFQGNSAPDKSGLPSDRFSAERTGGSVSTLTIQRTQQEDSAVYLCASSPGTAFLEQYFGPGTRLTVT.

The rearrangement links TRBV27 to TRBJ2-3, with TRBD1 matching 8 bases. This CDR3 has 16 amino acids. CDR1 is MNHEY, CDR2 SMNVEV, per germline (reference sequence). The V and J ends lost 0 bases and 3 bases, in that order; junction bases with no gene match: 5. CDR3 nucleotide sequence: TGTGCCAGCAGTTTATCCCTCAGGGGGCGTACAGATACGCAGTATTTT. The encoded protein is CASSLSLRGRTDTQYF.

This clonotype is large by share. The chain is built from TRBV30 and TRBJ2-1, with 9 bases that match TRBD2. J lost 11 bases, V lost 5 bases, and 19 bases had no gene match. The CDR3 spans 16 residues. Germline V gene data show CDR1 as GTSNPN and CDR2 as SVGIG (reference sequence). The CDR3 DNA reads as TGTGCCTGGGGAGGGGGCCCGGACCTAGCGGGAATTAAGCAGTTCTTC. Amino acids: CAWGGGPDLAGIKQFF.

The gene calls are TRBV6-4 and TRBJ2-5; unclear D gene. This CDR3 comprises 11 residues. The ends were cut back, 6 bases at V and 0 bases at J, with 2 bases in the middle. Germline assignment: CDR1 MRHNA and CDR2 SNTAGT. CDR3 loop: CASRDQETQYF. CDR3 DNA sequence: TGTGCCAGCAGGGACCAAGAGACCCAGTACTTC.

This clonotype came up a few times. The V call is TRBV2, the J call TRBJ2-2, with 15 bases that match TRBD2. After removal of 5 bases from V and 0 bases from J, the junction contained 1 base not matched to a gene. The CDR3 is 17 residues long. The V gene's germline CDR1 is SNHLY and CDR2 FYNNEI. DNA for the CDR3: TGTGCCAGCAGTTGGACTAGCGGGGGGGCGAACACCGGGGAGCTGTTTTTT. Translating gives CASSWTSGGANTGELFF.

This clonotype showed up just a few times. The V and J genes are TRBV7-2 and TRBJ1-2; unclear D gene. The length of the CDR3 is 17 residues. V shed 3 bases and J shed 5 bases, with 22 bases lying between them. The germline V gene has CDR1 SGHTA and CDR2 FQGNSA. CDR3 loop: CASSLVPRSSTIYGYTF. CDR3 nucleotide sequence: TGTGCCAGCAGCTTGGTGCCCAGAAGCTCCACTATTTATGGCTACACCTTC.

This chain uses TRBV7-9 with TRBJ1-4, with D unresolved. CDR3 length: 13 amino acids. The germline V gene encodes CDR1 SEHNR and CDR2 FQNEAQ (reference sequence). Trimming cost V 5 bases and J 8 bases, with 12 bases left between them. The CDR3 loop reads CASSRAGEEKLFF. The CDR3 bases are TGTGCCAGCAGCAGGGCAGGAGAGGAAAAACTGTTTTTT.

In regard to this clonotype: A read error may explain this, as a much larger clone is one base away. The chain carries TRBV7-2 and TRBJ2-3, with TRBD2 matching over 8 bases. Germline V lookup: CDR1 SGHTA, CDR2 FQGNSA. The CDR3 has 15 amino acids. In nucleotides, the CDR3 is TGTGCCAGAAGCTTAGTGACTAGCGTCACAGATACGCAGTATTTT. Translating gives CARSLVTSVTDTQYF.

J is TRBJ2-5 and V is TRBV5-6, with D possibly matching TRBD2 (5 bases). Germline values: CDR1 SGHDT, CDR2 YYEEEE. The V end lost 4 bases, the J end lost 7 bases, and 17 bases lay between the germline ends. CDR3 length equals 14 residues. The CDR3 here is CASSPSGFGGTQYF. The CDR3 DNA reads as TGTGCCAGCAGCCCCTCGGGTTTCGGAGGGACCCAGTACTTC.

This sequence joins TRBV11-1 and TRBJ1-2; D is unresolved. V gave up 3 bases and J gave up 8 bases, with 16 bases separating them. Germline-derived CDR1 and CDR2 are SGHAT and FQDESV (reference sequence). There are 14 residues in the CDR3. This chain's CDR3 is CASSLGQQGRGYTF. In DNA, the CDR3 is TGTGCCAGCAGCTTGGGTCAGCAAGGGCGGGGCTACACCTTC.

This chain links TRBV5-6 with TRBJ1-6; the match to TRBD1 covers 9 bases. In germline, CDR1 is SGHDT, CDR2 YYEEEE. This CDR3 spans 14 amino acids. V shed 5 bases and J 10 bases; nucleotides not matched to a gene: 7. CDR3 sequence (DNA): TGTGCCAGCAGTCCGGGACAGGGTTTGTCACCCCTCCACTTT. Translated: CASSPGQGLSPLHF.